The table lists the clone carrying this TCR beta chain with a few counts. This record comes from a study of human T cells and chemical hapten exposure. Study-wide background: Sensitizing treatment utilized 2% DPC over a 2 cm by 2 cm portion of upper inner arm skin.

Time point: patch test 1, 2 weeks after DPC sensitization. Treatment specified: therapeutic diphenylcyclopropenone sensitization with weekly scalp DPC. Alopecia patients deemed DPC-suitable, aged 18 to 70, excluding pregnancy. This CDR3 comprises 8 residues. Germline CDR1 and CDR2: MNHEY and SMNVEV (reference sequence). V lost 7 bases and J 17 bases, leaving 8 bases between the germline ends. For the library, individual cDNA molecules each received unique molecular identifiers. TCRdb called the RACE reads again in MiXCR, with one record for every CDR3 protein. The sample yields some 82,000 distinct CDR3 sequences, approximately 11% seen once.

The J gene is TRBJ1-4, the V gene TRBV27; unclear D gene. The sample consisted of whole blood, taken in connection with sensitization to the hapten diphenylcyclopropenone (DPC). The receptor was derived from a woman aged 45 to 65 with alopecia areata. Some clones in this sample may be carry-over from other donors' samples. The CDR3: CASTPIFF. The DNA for the CDR3 is TGTGCCAGCACCCCGATCTTTTTT. The whole variable domain, remainder taken from reference TRBV27 and TRBJ1-4, is EAQVTQNPRYLITVTGKKLTVTCSQNMNHEYMSWYRQDPGLGLRQIYYSMNVEVTDKGDVPEGYKVSRKEKRNFPLILESPSPNQTSLYFCASTPIFFGSGTQLSVL.